The 10 T cell receptor beta chains in this list originate from one sample, sequenced in a study of shared clonotypes between healthy human individuals. The method was immunoSEQ multiplex PCR; TCRdb's version includes in-frame clones alone and lacks a portion of them. The sample consists of a few million clones, just over 90% of them appearing once. Naive CD8 cells, CD45RO-negative and positively selected for CCR7, excluded terminally differentiated effector memory CD45RA+ cells. Specimen: naive CD8+ T cells from PBMCs. The receptors derive from a man younger than 35 in good health. Some clones in this sample may be carry-over from other donors' samples.

The rearrangement joins TRBV7-9 to TRBJ1-1; 9 bases match TRBD1. This CDR3 region has 15 residues. Germline loops: CDR1 SEHNR, CDR2 FQNEAQ (reference sequence). With V trimmed by 4 bases and J by 3 bases, 6 bases remained unmatched. The CDR3 is CASSSGQGIHTEAFF. The CDR3 DNA follows: TGTGCCAGCAGCTCCGGACAGGGGATTCACACTGAAGCTTTCTTT.

This rearrangement joins TRBV5-6 to TRBJ2-1; perhaps TRBD1 as D (6 bases). The CDR3 runs to 16 residues. Germline CDR1 is SGHDT and CDR2 is YYEEEE. V was cut by 0 bases and J by 9 bases, with 19 bases left in between. CDR3 DNA: TGTGCCAGCAGCTTGGGACTCTTCTGGCAGGGGAGTGAGCAGTTCTTC. This codes for CASSLGLFWQGSEQFF.

The chain uses TRBV7-9 and TRBJ2-5, with a possible D match to TRBD2 (6 bases). The DNA end is more similar to TRBJ2-7, so the J call may be wrong. The CDR3 is made up of 12 amino acids. CDR1 and CDR2 (germline): SEHNR, FQNEAQ (reference sequence). As DNA, the CDR3 is TGTGCCAGCAGCCCACCGGGAGTCGAGCAGTACTTC. This codes for CASSPPGVEQYF.

V and J are TRBV7-8 and TRBJ2-7, with 11 bases aligning to TRBD2. The germline V gene encodes CDR1 SGHVS and CDR2 FQNEAQ. The CDR3 totals 17 residues. V lost 0 bases, J lost 1 base, and 5 bases stayed unmatched. CDR3 sequence (DNA): TGTGCCAGCAGCTTAGCACTAGCGGGAGCGACTTCCTACGAGCAGTACTTC. Protein product: CASSLALAGATSYEQYF.

The chain links TRBV6-5 to TRBJ2-2; 7 bases line up with TRBD2. CDR1 and CDR2 from the germline V gene are MNHEY and SVGAGI. The ends lost 6 bases at V and 4 bases at J; junction bases unmatched: 8. CDR3 length: 15 amino acids. The CDR3: CASSLTGEGTGELFF. CDR3 sequence (DNA): TGTGCCAGCAGCCTCACTGGGGAGGGCACCGGGGAGCTGTTTTTT.

This chain links TRBV28 with TRBJ2-5, with D perhaps assigned TRBD1 or TRBD2 (5 bases each). The V and J ends lost 3 bases and 5 bases respectively, with 10 bases between them. The germline CDR1 and CDR2 sequences are MDHEN and SYDVKM. The length of the CDR3 is 13 residues. The CDR3 coding sequence is TGTGCCAGCAGTTTCTTCAGGGAGGAGACCCAGTACTTC. It is translated as CASSFFREETQYF.

This clone was observed a single time. V usage is TRBV28 and J usage is TRBJ2-7; 11 positions match TRBD2. The junction had 4 bases not matched to a gene; V was cut back by 6 bases and J by 3 bases. This CDR3 comprises 14 residues. Germline-derived CDR1 and CDR2 are MDHEN and SYDVKM. The CDR3 bases are TGTGCCAGCAGACTAGCGGGAGAAAACTACGAGCAGTACTTC. Its translation is CASRLAGENYEQYF.

This chain links TRBV19 with TRBJ2-4; 9 bases agree with TRBD2. The CDR3 sequence is 14 residues long. V was pared by 6 bases and J by 6 bases, with 6 bases of the junction left unmatched. Germline CDR1 reads LNHDA; CDR2 reads SQIVND (reference sequence). CDR3 coding DNA: TGTGCCAGTAGCCCTCTAGCGGGAACAAACATTCAGTACTTC. Encoded protein: CASSPLAGTNIQYF.

This clone was observed once. The chain has TRBV7-8 and TRBJ1-1; TRBD1 matches 8 bases. CDR1 is SGHVS, CDR2 FQNEAQ, per germline. CDR3 size: 15 residues. J was trimmed by 0 bases and V by 6 bases; bases with no gene match: 6. CDR3 bases: TGTGCCAGCAGGCAATACAGGGGGTTGAACACTGAAGCTTTCTTT. It specifies CASRQYRGLNTEAFF.

The rearrangement links TRBV13 to TRBJ2-1; TRBD2 agrees at 8 bases. V shed 0 bases, J shed 8 bases, and the junction held 15 bases outside the gene matches. The CDR3 consists of 18 residues. Per germline, CDR1 PRHDT and CDR2 FYEKMQ (reference sequence). CDR3 bases: TGTGCCAGCAGCTTAGGCCCTTTGGGCGGGAGGCCCTCCCATGAGCAGTTCTTC. It is translated as CASSLGPLGGRPSHEQFF.